The present entry profiles one T cell receptor (beta chain) with its context. Its antigen remains unknown. This sample is drawn from a study of vaccination effects on CD4 cells after COVID-19. The V end lost 6 bases, the J end lost 3 bases, and 11 bases lay between the germline ends. CDR3 length equals 13 residues. From germline, CDR1 is MDHEN and CDR2 SYDVKM. Clones were read by immunoSEQ multiplex PCR, and TCRdb kept only the in-frame ones, dropping some. The table records 70,000 to 75,000 clones, 75% to 80% of them present only once. Isolating CD4+ T cells followed about 11 days of culture. The source material was CD4+ T cells from PBMCs cultured without peptide, sampled before COVID-19 vaccination. The clonotype was recovered from a human donor who received a COVID-19 vaccine. V gene TRBV28 combines with J gene TRBJ1-2; D possibly corresponds to TRBD1 (5 bases). CDR3 sequence reads: CASSVGGDYGYTF. Here the CDR3 DNA reads TGTGCCAGCAGCGTGGGGGGGGACTATGGCTACACCTTC.